Listed below are T cell receptor beta chains from one sample, sequenced in a study of regulatory T cells in long-lasting Graves disease. MiXCR was run by TCRdb on the multiplex PCR reads, yielding one entry per CDR3 protein. The table has more than 400,000 distinct CDR3 sequences, around 16% seen once. This same sample was also taken into another study, of T cells in Graves' hyperthyroidism and ophthalmopathy.

The material was peripheral blood mononuclear cells (PBMCs), obtained at new diagnosis, from a patient treated with antithyroid drugs. The receptor source for this set is a man aged 40-50 years with Graves disease. Each CDR3 is given with its conserved first and last residue. The order of the fields is clone size, V gene, J gene, D gene, CDR3 DNA, CDR3 protein. A D gene is named only where the DNA matches it firmly. Size values are once, few and many counts, or a class for expanded clones, and some rows have none.

clone size: many; V gene: TRBV27; J gene: TRBJ2-1; D gene: TRBD2; CDR3 DNA: TGTGCCAGCAGTTCCCAACTAGCGGGAGTCAGTGAGCAGTTCTTC; CDR3 protein: CASSSQLAGVSEQFF
clone size: many; V gene: TRBV18; J gene: TRBJ1-4; D gene: .; CDR3 DNA: TGTGCCAGCTCACCCCTGCTCGGTGAAAAACTGTTTTTT; CDR3 protein: CASSPLLGEKLFF
clone size: many; V gene: TRBV11-1; J gene: TRBJ2-2; D gene: TRBD1; CDR3 DNA: TGTGCCAGCAGCTTCCTCGGGACAGGGAAAACCGGGGAGCTGTTTTTT; CDR3 protein: CASSFLGTGKTGELFF
clone size: once; V gene: TRBV25-1; J gene: TRBJ2-3; D gene: .; CDR3 DNA: TGTGCCAGCAGTCGCTCCGGGGGCACAGATACGCAGTATTTT; CDR3 protein: CASSRSGGTDTQYF
clone size: many; V gene: TRBV11-2; J gene: TRBJ1-5; D gene: TRBD1; CDR3 DNA: TGTGCCAGCAGCCCGGGACAGGGCTTCAATCAGCCCCAGCATTTT; CDR3 protein: CASSPGQGFNQPQHF
clone size: few; V gene: TRBV28; J gene: TRBJ2-7; D gene: TRBD2; CDR3 DNA: TGTGCCAGCAGTTTATCCCTTAGCGGGAGGGCCAGCTACGAGCAGTACTTC; CDR3 protein: CASSLSLSGRASYEQYF
clone size: many; V gene: TRBV7-9; J gene: TRBJ2-3; D gene: TRBD2; CDR3 DNA: TGTGCCAGCAGCGTCCCGGGACTAGCGGGATTAACAGATACGCAGTATTTT; CDR3 protein: CASSVPGLAGLTDTQYF
clone size: many; V gene: TRBV20-1; J gene: TRBJ2-3; D gene: .; CDR3 DNA: TGCAGTGCTAAACACTCCGACTTCTCCAGGACATTTACAGATACGCAGTATTTT; CDR3 protein: CSAKHSDFSRTFTDTQYF
clone size: .; V gene: TRBV24-1; J gene: TRBJ2-1; D gene: TRBD2; CDR3 DNA: TGTGCCACCAGTGATTTAGGGCGGGGGGGCAACAATGAGCAGTTCTTC; CDR3 protein: CATSDLGRGGNNEQFF
clone size: .; V gene: TRBV29-1; J gene: TRBJ2-2; D gene: .; CDR3 DNA: TGCAGCGTTGAGGGCACCGGGGAGCTGTTTTTT; CDR3 protein: CSVEGTGELFF
clone size: few; V gene: TRBV10-3; J gene: TRBJ2-2; D gene: .; CDR3 DNA: TGTGCCATCAGCCTGAACACCGGGGAGCTGTTTTTT; CDR3 protein: CAISLNTGELFF
clone size: .; V gene: TRBV20-1; J gene: TRBJ2-5; D gene: .; CDR3 DNA: TGCAGTGCTAGAGAAGAACCCGCTCAAGAGACCCAGTACTTC; CDR3 protein: CSAREEPAQETQYF
clone size: .; V gene: TRBV20-1; J gene: TRBJ2-2; D gene: .; CDR3 DNA: TGCAGTGCCCGCGAGGGGGGCGGGGAGCTGTTTTTT; CDR3 protein: CSAREGGGELFF
clone size: many; V gene: TRBV5-1; J gene: TRBJ1-1; D gene: .; CDR3 DNA: TGCGCCAGCAGCTTGGCCGGGGGGATGATCGGTGAAGCTTTCTTT; CDR3 protein: CASSLAGGMIGEAFF
clone size: .; V gene: TRBV29-1; J gene: TRBJ1-6; D gene: .; CDR3 DNA: TGCAGCGTTGCCCTCGGGGAAAACGACCTCCACTTT; CDR3 protein: CSVALGENDLHF
clone size: .; V gene: TRBV2; J gene: TRBJ1-1; D gene: .; CDR3 DNA: TGTGCCAGCCTGGAGGACACTGAAGCTTTCTTT; CDR3 protein: CASLEDTEAFF
clone size: many; V gene: TRBV20-1; J gene: TRBJ2-7; D gene: .; CDR3 DNA: TGCAGTGCCTCGCACGGGACCTACGAGCAGTACTTC; CDR3 protein: CSASHGTYEQYF
clone size: few; V gene: TRBV15; J gene: TRBJ2-1; D gene: .; CDR3 DNA: TGTGCCACCAGCAGAGTGGCTAGCGTGTACAATGAGCAGTTCTTC; CDR3 protein: CATSRVASVYNEQFF
clone size: .; V gene: TRBV7-9; J gene: TRBJ1-3; D gene: TRBD1; CDR3 DNA: TGTGCCAGCAGCTTAGCACAGGGGAAGGCTGGAAACACCATATATTTT; CDR3 protein: CASSLAQGKAGNTIYF
clone size: few; V gene: TRBV28; J gene: TRBJ2-2; D gene: TRBD1; CDR3 DNA: TGTGCCAGCAGATTAGGGACAGGGAATATCGGGGAGCTGTTTTTT; CDR3 protein: CASRLGTGNIGELFF
clone size: .; V gene: TRBV5-4; J gene: TRBJ1-2; D gene: .; CDR3 DNA: TGTGCCAGCAGCCCCGTGAGAGCGGACTATGGCTACACCTTC; CDR3 protein: CASSPVRADYGYTF
clone size: many; V gene: TRBV11-2; J gene: TRBJ2-4; D gene: .; CDR3 DNA: TGTGCCAGCAGCTTAGAGGCAGGCCGAGGAGCCAAAAACATTCAGTACTTC; CDR3 protein: CASSLEAGRGAKNIQYF
clone size: many; V gene: TRBV12-3/TRBV12-4; J gene: TRBJ1-6; D gene: TRBD1; CDR3 DNA: TGTGCCAGCAGTTTTGCGGGACAGGGGGCGCAAAATTCACCCCTCCACTTT; CDR3 protein: CASSFAGQGAQNSPLHF
clone size: few; V gene: TRBV3-1; J gene: TRBJ1-6; D gene: .; CDR3 DNA: TGTGCCAGCAGCCAATTTGGGAGGGGAGAGAATTCACCCCTCCACTTT; CDR3 protein: CASSQFGRGENSPLHF
clone size: few; V gene: TRBV27; J gene: TRBJ2-5; D gene: TRBD1; CDR3 DNA: TGTGCCAGCAGGGGACAGTCTTGGGAGACCCAGTACTTC; CDR3 protein: CASRGQSWETQYF
clone size: many; V gene: TRBV3-1; J gene: TRBJ2-1; D gene: .; CDR3 DNA: TGTGCCAGCAGCCATTCTATGGGGGGTATCAATGAGCAGTTCTTC; CDR3 protein: CASSHSMGGINEQFF
clone size: .; V gene: TRBV18; J gene: TRBJ2-7; D gene: .; CDR3 DNA: TGTGCCAGCTCATTGTCCCGGGCGGTACCCTACGAGCAGTACTTC; CDR3 protein: CASSLSRAVPYEQYF
clone size: few; V gene: TRBV28; J gene: TRBJ1-4; D gene: .; CDR3 DNA: TGTGCCAGCAGTCGGGCAGGGATTAATGAAAAACTGTTTTTT; CDR3 protein: CASSRAGINEKLFF
clone size: .; V gene: TRBV28; J gene: TRBJ2-7; D gene: .; CDR3 DNA: TGTGCCAGCAGTACACCCGGGACACTTTACGAGCAGTACTTC; CDR3 protein: CASSTPGTLYEQYF
clone size: few; V gene: TRBV10-3; J gene: TRBJ1-6; D gene: TRBD1; CDR3 DNA: TGTGCCATCAGTGACCGGGACAGGGATAATTCACCCCTCCACTTT; CDR3 protein: CAISDRDRDNSPLHF
clone size: many; V gene: TRBV28; J gene: TRBJ2-1; D gene: .; CDR3 DNA: TGTGCCAGTAAGACCGTTTACAATGAGCAGTTCTTC; CDR3 protein: CASKTVYNEQFF
clone size: few; V gene: TRBV28; J gene: TRBJ2-2; D gene: .; CDR3 DNA: TGTGCCAGCAACCGTGGGGGGGCTCCTTACGGGGAGCTGTTTTTT; CDR3 protein: CASNRGGAPYGELFF
clone size: .; V gene: TRBV7-9; J gene: TRBJ2-3; D gene: TRBD2; CDR3 DNA: TGTGCCAGCAGCCCAAAAAGGGCTAGCGGGTACACAGATACGCAGTATTTT; CDR3 protein: CASSPKRASGYTDTQYF